This passage covers 15 T cell receptor beta chains from one sample sequenced in a study of memory CD4+ T cells and cytomegalovirus serostatus (dated by TCRdb to the late 2010s). Library prep was done by the immunoSEQ multiplex PCR assay. What TCRdb holds here is the immuneACCESS table cut down to in-frame rearrangements. Part of the clones is not present; checked against another copy, under half of the missing clones reflect an unresolved V gene, and the others are unexplained. This sample holds 60,000 or so clones; 82% were observed only once. Under 0.5% of the sample is held by the ten biggest clonotypes. A FACSAria II was used to sort memory CD4+ T cells, defined as single viable CD3+CD4+CD8-CD45RO+ cells. The sample taken for sequencing was memory CD4+ T cells from blood. Receptors were obtained from an adult in good health and CMV-seronegative. Some clones in this sample may be carry-over from other donors' samples.

This clone was detected once. The chain links TRBV30 to TRBJ2-2, with a tentative D call TRBD2 (6 bases). The CDR3 length is 16 residues. V lost 7 bases and J lost 0, with 18 bases in between. The germline V gene encodes CDR1 GTSNPN and CDR2 SVGIG (reference sequence). The CDR3 DNA sequence: TGTGCCTCGACCTCCTCGAAGCGGGCGAACACCGGGGAGCTGTTTTTT. As protein: CASTSSKRANTGELFF.

This clone is a singleton in its sample. This chain links TRBV7-2 with TRBJ2-7; no definite D call. The CDR3 consists of 13 residues. CDR1 is SGHTA, CDR2 FQGNSA, per germline. Trimming pared 0 bases from V and 3 bases from J, leaving 6 bases between. In DNA form, the CDR3 reads TGTGCCAGCAGCTTAGCGGGTAGCTACGAGCAGTACTTC. Translation gives CASSLAGSYEQYF.

This chain connects TRBV15 to TRBJ2-1; TRBD2 matches at 7 bases. The J segment lost 0 bases and the V segment lost 5 bases, leaving 7 bases of the junction unmatched. CDR3 length: 16 amino acids. The V gene's germline CDR1 is LNHNV and CDR2 YYDKDF (reference sequence). The CDR3 sequence is CATSAGTMFSYNEQFF. The CDR3 region has the DNA TGTGCCACCAGCGCCGGGACTATGTTCTCCTACAATGAGCAGTTCTTC.

The chain joins TRBV7-6 to TRBJ1-3, with D hard to call. V gave up 5 bases and J gave up 0 bases, with 8 bases separating them. From germline, CDR1 is SGHVS and CDR2 FNYEAQ. This CDR3 has 14 amino acids. The CDR3 reads CASSPQSSGNTIYF. In DNA form, the CDR3 reads TGTGCCAGCAGCCCGCAATCCTCTGGAAACACCATATATTTT.

V and J are TRBV4-2 and TRBJ2-7, with 8 bases fitting TRBD2. The trim removed 4 bases at V and 3 bases at J, leaving 11 bases unmatched. The CDR3 contains 16 residues. Germline lookup yields CDR1 LGHNA and CDR2 YNFKEQ. The CDR3 loop is CASSPRLGRGVYEQYF. In DNA, the CDR3 is TGTGCCAGCAGCCCCCGGCTTGGGCGGGGGGTCTACGAGCAGTACTTC.

The chain is built from TRBV4-2 and TRBJ2-7; 8 bases agree with TRBD1. Germline assignment: CDR1 LGHNA and CDR2 YNFKEQ. V lost 1 base, J lost 6 bases, and 5 bases stayed unmatched. The CDR3 is 14 amino acids. The CDR3 reads CASSQADRVGEQYF. DNA for the CDR3: TGTGCCAGCAGCCAAGCGGACAGGGTAGGCGAGCAGTACTTC.

J is TRBJ2-7 and V is TRBV28; 10 bases line up with TRBD2. This CDR3 comprises 15 residues. Germline V CDR1 and CDR2: MDHEN, SYDVKM. Trimming at V came to 7 bases and at J to 1 base, leaving 7 bases not matched to a gene. The CDR3 loop is CASNDGTSASYEQYF. CDR3 nucleotide sequence: TGTGCCAGCAACGACGGGACTAGCGCTTCCTACGAGCAGTACTTC. Filled out from reference TRBV28 and TRBJ2-7, the complete variable domain reads DVKVTQSSRYLVKRTGEKVFLECVQDMDHENMFWYRQDPGLGLRLIYFSYDVKMKEKGDIPEGYSVSREKKERFSLILESASTNQTSMYLCASNDGTSASYEQYFGPGTRLTVT.

The chain is built from TRBV27 and TRBJ2-2; D tentatively fits TRBD1 or TRBD2 (5 bases each). CDR3 size: 15 residues. Germline V gene lookup returns CDR1 MNHEY and CDR2 SMNVEV (reference sequence). Trimming shortened V by 3 bases and J by 2 bases, and 10 bases separated the two germline ends. The CDR3 protein is CASSLGTVNTGELFF. The CDR3 nucleotides read TGTGCCAGCAGTTTGGGGACGGTTAACACCGGGGAGCTGTTTTTT.

The chain has TRBV5-1 and TRBJ2-5, with D hard to call. Per the germline V gene, CDR1 is SGHRS and CDR2 is YFSETQ. V lost 4 bases, J lost 2 bases, and 18 bases lay in between. The CDR3 loop spans 16 amino acids. DNA for the CDR3: TGCGCCAGCAGCCACGATGGTAGCAGCCCTCAAGAGACCCAGTACTTC. This encodes CASSHDGSSPQETQYF.

This sequence joins TRBV7-2 and TRBJ1-3, with D perhaps TRBD1 (5 bases). The germline CDR1 and CDR2 sequences are SGHTA and FQGNSA. The CDR3 extends over 13 amino acids. V lost 4 bases and J 4 bases, leaving 8 bases between the germline ends. The chain's CDR3 is CASSSDSGNTIYF. The CDR3 DNA follows: TGTGCCAGCAGCTCCGACAGCGGAAACACCATATATTTT.

The chain uses TRBV19 and TRBJ2-7; TRBD2 might be the D (6 bases). From germline, CDR1 is LNHDA and CDR2 SQIVND (reference sequence). Trimming pared 4 bases from V and 4 bases from J, leaving 23 bases between. CDR3 size: 17 residues. For the CDR3, the DNA is TGTGCCAGTAGTACTACCGCGGGGAGTCTCGGCGATTACGAGCAGTACTTC. It is translated as CASSTTAGSLGDYEQYF.

This clone is judged medium-sized (0.01 to 0.1%). The chain links TRBV27 to TRBJ2-2; D is unclear. Trimming cost V 6 bases and J 2 bases, with 1 base left between them. CDR3 length: 11 amino acids. CDR1 is MNHEY and CDR2 is SMNVEV in the germline V gene (reference sequence). The CDR3 protein is CASRNTGELFF. The CDR3 nucleotides read TGTGCCAGCAGAAACACCGGGGAGCTGTTTTTT.

This clone was detected once. This sequence joins TRBV6-1 and TRBJ2-2; TRBD1 aligns across 7 bases. With 4 bases clipped from V and 1 base from J, the junction kept 0 bases outside the gene matches. The length of the CDR3 is 14 residues. From germline, CDR1 is MNHNS and CDR2 SASEGT. The CDR3 DNA reads TGTGCCAGCAGTGGACAGGGGAACACCGGGGAGCTGTTTTTT. Translation: CASSGQGNTGELFF.

With regard to this clone: The sample holds other DNA sequences that translate to the same CDR3. The CDR3 coding sequence is TGTGCCAGCAGTTTAACAGGGGCGCGCAATCAGCCCCAGCATTTT. This encodes CASSLTGARNQPQHF. The rearrangement links TRBV28 to TRBJ1-5, with 7 bases aligning to TRBD1. Looked up from germline, CDR1 is MDHEN and CDR2 is SYDVKM. The CDR3 runs 15 residues. V dropped 2 bases and J dropped 2; count of bases not matched to a gene: 3.

The chain has TRBV2 and TRBJ1-2; 7 bases line up with TRBD1. This CDR3 is 13 amino acids long. Per the germline V gene, CDR1 is SNHLY and CDR2 is FYNNEI. V lost 6 bases and J lost 8; bases outside the gene matches: 9. The CDR3 DNA reads as TGTGCCAGCAGCTCATACCCAGGGGGAGGCTACACCTTC. Its translation: CASSSYPGGGYTF.